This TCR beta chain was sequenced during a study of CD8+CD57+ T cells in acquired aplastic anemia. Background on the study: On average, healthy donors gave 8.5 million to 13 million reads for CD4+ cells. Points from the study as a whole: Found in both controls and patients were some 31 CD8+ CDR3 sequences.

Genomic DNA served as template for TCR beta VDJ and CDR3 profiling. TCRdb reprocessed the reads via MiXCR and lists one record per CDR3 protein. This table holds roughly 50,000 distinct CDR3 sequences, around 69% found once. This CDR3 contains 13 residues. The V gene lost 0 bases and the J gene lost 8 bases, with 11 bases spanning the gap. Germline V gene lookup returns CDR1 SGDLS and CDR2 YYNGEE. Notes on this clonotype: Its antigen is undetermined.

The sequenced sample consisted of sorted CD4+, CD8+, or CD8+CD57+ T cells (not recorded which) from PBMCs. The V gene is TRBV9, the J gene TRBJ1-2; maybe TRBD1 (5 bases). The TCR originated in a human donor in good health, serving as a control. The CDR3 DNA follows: TGTGCCAGCAGCGTAGATAGGGACGGGGGCTACACCTTC. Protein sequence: CASSVDRDGGYTF.